What follows are 32 T cell receptor beta chains derived from one specimen sequenced in a study of blood T cells in healthy people across ages. Combining a sample-barcoded 5' primer with a J-beta primer mix, a second PCR ran for roughly 7 to 11 cycles. TCRdb re-called the 5' RACE reads with MiXCR, one entry per CDR3 protein. The repertoire has 700,000 or so distinct CDR3 sequences, over 40% of them found once; the top ten carry 30%. Sequenced material: blood. These receptors were obtained from a man older than 75 in good health.

This clonotype was counted many times. The rearrangement links TRBV7-2 to TRBJ2-2; D may be TRBD2 (5 bases). Trimming cost V 2 bases and J 5 bases, with 15 bases left between them. Germline V lookup: CDR1 SGHTA, CDR2 FQGNSA. The CDR3 spans 16 residues. Here the CDR3 reads CASSLFQASHTGELFF. The CDR3, as DNA: TGTGCCAGCAGCTTATTCCAGGCTAGCCATACCGGGGAGCTGTTTTTT.

The J gene is TRBJ2-5, the V gene TRBV4-1; D gene uncertain. V lost 0 bases and J 2 bases, leaving 13 bases between the germline ends. The CDR3 is 16 residues long. Germline CDR1 MGHRA, CDR2 YSYEKL. CDR3 in amino acids: CASSQDFAGIQETQYF. The CDR3 bases are TGCGCCAGCAGCCAAGATTTTGCCGGAATACAAGAGACCCAGTACTTC.

The CDR3 loop is CSARVGGAETQYF. In DNA form, the CDR3 reads TGCAGTGCTAGAGTCGGGGGCGCAGAGACCCAGTACTTC. The V call is TRBV20-1, the J call TRBJ2-5; D could derive from TRBD1 or TRBD2 (6 bases each). The V end lost 1 base, the J end lost 4 bases, and 10 bases lay between the germline ends. Germline CDR1 reads DFQATT; CDR2 reads SNEGSKA (reference sequence). The CDR3 extends over 13 amino acids.

This clonotype was observed many times. V gene TRBV5-1 combines with J gene TRBJ1-4; D is unclear. Germline-derived CDR1 and CDR2 are SGHRS and YFSETQ. Trimming cost V 0 bases and J 7 bases, with 13 bases left between them. The CDR3 contains 15 residues. The DNA of the CDR3 is TGCGCCAGCAGCTTGGAAGGGTTTTACAGTGAAAAACTGTTTTTT. Encoded protein: CASSLEGFYSEKLFF.

V and J are TRBV6-1 and TRBJ1-2; D ambiguous. CDR1 MNHNS and CDR2 SASEGT come from the germline V gene. This CDR3 spans 17 amino acids. V was clipped by 6 bases and J by 8 bases, with 28 bases between them. Here the CDR3 reads CASSRTSLPSSAGGYTF. The CDR3 DNA follows: TGTGCCAGCAGCCGTACTTCCCTCCCGTCCTCGGCTGGCGGCTACACCTTC.

The chain combines TRBV29-1 with TRBJ1-2; D perhaps matches TRBD1 (5 bases). Germline-derived CDR1 and CDR2 are SQVTM and ANQGSEA. This CDR3 is 12 amino acids long. Trimming took off 2 bases at V and 7 bases at J, with 11 bases between the two ends. The CDR3 DNA follows: TGCAGCGTTGAATTGAGCGGGGGTGGCTACACCTTC. Translating gives CSVELSGGGYTF.

This clonotype was seen a handful of times. This chain connects TRBV6-2 or TRBV6-3 to TRBJ2-5, with TRBD2 as a possible D gene (6 bases). Germline values: CDR1 MNHEY, CDR2 SVGEGT. V was trimmed by 7 bases and J by 1 base, leaving 13 bases between them. The CDR3 length is 14 residues. The CDR3 region is CASTLGTLQETQYF. The DNA of the CDR3 is TGTGCCAGCACCCTAGGGACTCTCCAAGAGACCCAGTACTTC.

This clonotype was counted many times. The DNA for the CDR3 is TGCGCCAGCAGCTCCGAGACAGGGGGTGGCGAGACCCAGTACTTC. This sequence encodes CASSSETGGGETQYF. This chain connects TRBV5-1 to TRBJ2-5; 9 bases match TRBD1. Trimming removed 3 bases from V and 5 bases from J; junction bases left unmatched: 8. Germline V gene lookup returns CDR1 SGHRS and CDR2 YFSETQ. The CDR3 is 15 residues long.

The CDR3 sequence is CATRQNSYEQYF. Here the CDR3 DNA reads TGTGCCACCCGACAGAACTCCTACGAGCAGTACTTC. The chain carries TRBV6-2 or TRBV6-3 and TRBJ2-7; possible D gene TRBD1, 5 bases. This CDR3 is 12 amino acids long. The ends were cut back, 10 bases at V and 0 bases at J, with 10 bases in the middle. In germline, CDR1 is MNHEY, CDR2 SVGEGT.

This clonotype was recorded a few times. The CDR3 loop reads CASSQDGLAGGAQETQYF. The CDR3 nucleotides read TGTGCCAGCAGCCAAGATGGCCTAGCGGGGGGGGCCCAAGAGACCCAGTACTTC. V usage is TRBV3-1 and J usage is TRBJ2-5, with 12 bases matching TRBD2. Trimming took 0 bases from V and 1 from J; bases not matched to a gene: 6. There are 18 residues in the CDR3. CDR1 LGHDT and CDR2 YNNKEL come from the germline V gene (reference sequence).

The chain links TRBV12-3 or TRBV12-4 to TRBJ2-1, with 7 bases fitting TRBD1. The CDR3 totals 16 residues. The V segment lost 1 base and the J segment 7 bases; nucleotides outside the gene matches: 10. This chain's CDR3 is CASSLVGPGGGNEQFF. For the CDR3, the DNA is TGTGCCAGCAGTTTAGTTGGGCCAGGGGGTGGGAATGAGCAGTTCTTC.

The chain is built from TRBV6-1 and TRBJ1-6; D is uncertain. Between the trimmed V and J ends, which lost 7 bases and 2 bases, there was a span of 9 bases. The CDR3 runs to 14 residues. Germline V gene sequence: CDR1 MNHNS, CDR2 SASEGT. The CDR3 nucleotides read TGTGCCAGCATATCAGGACCCTATAATTCACCCCTCCACTTT. This sequence encodes CASISGPYNSPLHF.

This clonotype was seen a few times. V is TRBV5-6 and J is TRBJ2-7, with 10 bases matching TRBD2. This CDR3 contains 15 residues. CDR1 and CDR2 from the germline V gene are SGHDT and YYEEEE. V shed 4 bases, J shed 3 bases, and the junction held 7 bases outside the gene matches. The CDR3 loop is CASSRPSGSLYEQYF. CDR3 coding DNA: TGTGCCAGCAGCAGGCCTAGCGGGAGTCTCTACGAGCAGTACTTC.

This clonotype was seen more than once but under ten times. This chain connects TRBV10-3 to TRBJ2-7; 7 bases are a match to TRBD2. The CDR3 spans 17 residues. J gave up 0 bases and V 6 bases, and 14 bases lay outside the gene matches. Looked up from germline, CDR1 is ENHRY and CDR2 is SYGVKD. The CDR3 sequence: CAIRSDLGLTSSYEQYF. In nucleotides, the CDR3 is TGTGCCATCAGATCAGATTTGGGACTAACGAGCTCCTACGAGCAGTACTTC.

This clonotype was observed a handful of times. V and J are TRBV27 and TRBJ2-1; no clear D gene. The CDR3 consists of 15 residues. Trimming cost V 4 bases and J 0 bases, with 10 bases left between them. CDR1 and CDR2 from the germline V gene are MNHEY and SMNVEV (reference sequence). The CDR3 sequence: CASSSPGRSYNEQFF. For the CDR3, the DNA is TGTGCCAGCAGTTCCCCCGGCCGCTCCTACAATGAGCAGTTCTTC.

The chain combines TRBV6-2 or TRBV6-3 with TRBJ2-1, with TRBD1 matching 10 bases. Trimming at V came to 2 bases and at J to 1 base, leaving 8 bases not matched to a gene. From germline, CDR1 is MNHEY and CDR2 SVGEGT. The CDR3 consists of 18 residues. The chain's CDR3 is CASSYVWDRGRSYNEQFF. Here the CDR3 DNA reads TGTGCCAGCAGTTACGTTTGGGACAGGGGAAGGTCCTACAATGAGCAGTTCTTC.

This clonotype was recorded once. The junction departs from the called germline gene at one end, perhaps through a read error. The rearrangement joins TRBV7-6 to TRBJ2-3; D not certain. Germline-derived CDR1 and CDR2 are SGHVS and FNYEAQ. CDR3 length equals 16 residues. The CDR3 coding sequence is TGTGCCAGCAGCTTAGGCCTCGGCGGTGGCACAGATGCGCAGTATTTT. It translates to CASSLGLGGGTDAQYF.

The V call is TRBV9, the J call TRBJ1-4; 11 nucleotides match TRBD1. The CDR3 runs 19 residues. Germline V gene sequence: CDR1 SGDLS, CDR2 YYNGEE. With 4 bases clipped from V and 0 bases from J, the junction kept 11 bases outside the gene matches. Written as DNA, the CDR3 is TGTGCCAGCAGCCCGACGGGACAGGGGGTTTTTGCAACTAATGAAAAACTGTTTTTT. It translates to CASSPTGQGVFATNEKLFF.

This chain connects TRBV7-9 to TRBJ2-1, with D uncertain. CDR3 length: 13 amino acids. From germline, CDR1 is SEHNR and CDR2 FQNEAQ (reference sequence). Trimming took off 0 bases at V and 7 bases at J, with 7 bases between the two ends. CDR3 loop: CASSLAHSNEQFF. CDR3 DNA: TGTGCCAGCAGCTTAGCACACAGTAATGAGCAGTTCTTC.

The CDR3 loop is CASSLMAGVRADTQYF. CDR3 DNA: TGTGCCAGCAGCCTGATGGCGGGAGTTCGGGCAGATACGCAGTATTTT. V is TRBV14 and J is TRBJ2-3; TRBD2 aligns across 7 bases. Germline CDR1 reads SGHDN; CDR2 reads FVKESK. The J segment lost 4 bases and the V segment lost 4 bases, leaving 11 bases of the junction unmatched. This CDR3 is 16 amino acids long.

This clonotype was found a few times. CDR3 in amino acids: CASSHTQGSNTEAFF. The CDR3 nucleotides are TGTGCCAGCAGCCATACACAGGGGTCGAACACTGAAGCTTTCTTT. The chain combines TRBV4-2 with TRBJ1-1; 7 nucleotides match TRBD1. Germline V gene lookup returns CDR1 LGHNA and CDR2 YNFKEQ. The CDR3 length is 15 residues. The V segment lost 3 bases and the J segment 1 base; nucleotides outside the gene matches: 5.

This clonotype was counted between two and nine times. The chain couples TRBV5-1 to TRBJ1-6, with D possibly being TRBD1 (6 bases). The germline V gene encodes CDR1 SGHRS and CDR2 YFSETQ. The CDR3 length is 15 residues. V was cut by 0 bases and J by 5 bases, with 9 bases left in between. CDR3 bases: TGCGCCAGCAGCTTGGGGACAGTGAATAATTCACCCCTCCACTTT. It codes for CASSLGTVNNSPLHF. Full variable domain (remainder filled in from reference TRBV5-1 and TRBJ1-6): KAGVTQTPRYLIKTRGQQVTLSCSPISGHRSVSWYQQTPGQGLQFLFEYFSETQRNKGNFPGRFSGRQFSNSRSEMNVSTLELGDSALYLCASSLGTVNNSPLHFGNGTRLTVT.

This clonotype has only a few counts. The chain employs TRBV6-6 and TRBJ2-5; 7 bases match TRBD1. CDR1 and CDR2 from the germline V gene are MNHNY and SVGAGI (reference sequence). Trimming cost V 6 bases and J 2 bases; bases outside gene matches: 15. CDR3 length: 17 amino acids. CDR3 nucleotide sequence: TGTGCCAGCAGAACCTCAATCCGGGACAGATTTCAAGAGACCCAGTACTTC. Amino acid sequence: CASRTSIRDRFQETQYF.

This clonotype was recorded a few times. The chain is built from TRBV5-1 and TRBJ2-3; the match to TRBD1 covers 10 bases. The CDR3 contains 16 residues. Germline V gives CDR1 SGHRS, CDR2 YFSETQ. The V gene end was trimmed by 4 bases and the J gene end by 3 bases; junction bases not matched to a gene: 8. Here the CDR3 reads CASSIRTGGSTDTQYF. The CDR3 nucleotides are TGCGCCAGCAGCATACGGACAGGGGGGTCAACAGATACGCAGTATTTT.

This clonotype appeared a few times. This chain uses TRBV6-5 with TRBJ1-5, with a weak D call TRBD1 (6 bases). Germline V CDR1 and CDR2: MNHEY, SVGAGI. The germline V and J ends were trimmed by 0 bases and 0 bases, with 18 bases remaining between them. The CDR3 runs to 19 residues. CDR3 protein: CASSYSIGNRENSNQPQHF. The CDR3 DNA reads TGTGCCAGCAGTTACTCGATTGGTAACAGGGAAAATAGCAATCAGCCCCAGCATTTT.

V is TRBV6-2 or TRBV6-3 and J is TRBJ2-3, with TRBD2 identical over 12 bases. With 0 bases clipped from V and 0 bases from J, the junction kept 10 bases outside the gene matches. Germline loops: CDR1 MNHEY, CDR2 SVGEGT. The CDR3 contains 20 residues. CDR3 in DNA: TGTGCCAGCAGTTACTCGACTAGCGGGAGTTTATTGGCAAGCACAGATACGCAGTATTTT. Residues: CASSYSTSGSLLASTDTQYF.

This clonotype was found many times. A much larger clone differs from this one at a single base, so this may be a read error. The chain links TRBV4-1 to TRBJ2-6; 7 positions match TRBD1. This CDR3 has 18 amino acids. Germline-derived CDR1 and CDR2 are MGHRA and YSYEKL. Trimming removed 1 base from V and 4 bases from J; junction bases left unmatched: 10. CDR3 amino acids: CASSQAPGQRRGANVLTF. DNA for the CDR3: TGCGCCAGCAGCCAAGCGCCGGGACAGCGAAGGGGGGCCAACGTCCTGACTTTC.

This clonotype was detected a few times. The rearrangement joins TRBV20-1 to TRBJ2-1; possibly TRBD1 for D (6 bases). CDR1 is DFQATT and CDR2 is SNEGSKA in the germline V gene (reference sequence). The CDR3 is 12 amino acids. Trimming stripped 0 bases from V and 8 bases from J, with 8 bases between. CDR3 in DNA: TGCAGTGCTAGAGATTGGGGGCATGAGCAGTTCTTC. This encodes CSARDWGHEQFF.

J is TRBJ2-5 and V is TRBV19; the D is unclear. Trimming stripped 7 bases from V and 11 bases from J, with 23 bases between. The CDR3 has 14 amino acids. CDR1 and CDR2 from the germline V gene are LNHDA and SQIVND (reference sequence). CDR3 sequence reads: CASNPGFSYNEQYF. The CDR3 DNA follows: TGTGCCAGTAACCCCGGTTTCAGCTACAATGAGCAGTACTTC.

V usage is TRBV3-1 and J usage is TRBJ2-1, with no clear D. Germline CDR1 is LGHDT and CDR2 is YNNKEL (reference sequence). The CDR3 has 18 residues. With 6 bases removed from V and 0 bases from J, the gap between germline ends came to 21 bases. In DNA, the CDR3 is TGTGCCAGCAGTAAACGAAATGGCTATCAAATCTCCTACAATGAGCAGTTCTTC. Amino acid sequence: CASSKRNGYQISYNEQFF.

The CDR3 is CASSYEGVGYGYTF. CDR3 DNA: TGTGCCAGCAGTTACGAGGGGGTCGGCTATGGCTACACCTTC. The gene calls are TRBV6-2 or TRBV6-3 and TRBJ1-2; maybe TRBD1 (6 bases). V was pared by 2 bases and J by 4 bases, with 11 bases between. The germline V gene encodes CDR1 MNHEY and CDR2 SVGEGT. The CDR3 has 14 amino acids.

This clonotype was counted many times. The chain is built from TRBV6-2 or TRBV6-3 and TRBJ2-7, with 8 bases matching TRBD1. Germline loops: CDR1 MNHEY, CDR2 SVGEGT. V lost 5 bases and J lost 6; bases outside the gene matches: 9. The CDR3 runs to 14 residues. CDR3 region: CASSTPDRAGEQYF. The CDR3 DNA sequence: TGTGCCAGCAGTACCCCGGACAGGGCAGGCGAGCAGTACTTC.